The 32 T cell receptor beta chains given below trace back to one sample, sequenced in a study. MiXCR was run by TCRdb on the 5' RACE reads, yielding one entry per CDR3 protein. The sample has 55,000 to 75,000 distinct CDR3 sequences; 25% to 30% are singletons. The specimen was tumor-infiltrating naive CD4+ T cells sorted from the breast tumor. Subset: naive CD4+ T cells, CD4+CD45RA+CD25-. The receptors here all came from a female donor with breast cancer.

The chain combines TRBV6-1 with TRBJ2-2, with 9 bases lining up with TRBD1. V shed 2 bases, J shed 7 bases, and the junction held 8 bases outside the gene matches. Germline values: CDR1 MNHNS, CDR2 SASEGT. This CDR3 is 16 amino acids long. The CDR3 DNA reads as TGTGCCAGCAGTGAAAGAACAGGGGGCTTTGGCGGGGAGCTGTTTTTT. It is translated as CASSERTGGFGGELFF.

V is TRBV12-3 or TRBV12-4 and J is TRBJ2-3; unclear D gene. V was cut by 7 bases and J by 2 bases, with 4 bases left in between. The CDR3 has 11 residues. Here the CDR3 reads CASTHTDTQYF. CDR3 DNA sequence: TGTGCCAGCACCCACACAGATACGCAGTATTTT.

This clonotype was detected only a few times. The chain has TRBV7-2 and TRBJ2-1; D is possibly TRBD2 (5 bases). There are 14 residues in the CDR3. CDR1 is SGHTA, CDR2 FQGNSA, per germline. V was trimmed by 1 base and J by 5 bases, leaving 9 bases between them. CDR3: CASSLVGSHNEQFF. The CDR3 bases are TGTGCCAGCAGCTTAGTTGGGAGCCACAATGAGCAGTTCTTC.

The rearrangement links TRBV2 to TRBJ2-7, with D possibly being TRBD1 (8 bases). CDR1 is SNHLY, CDR2 FYNNEI, per germline. The V gene lost 8 bases and the J gene lost 6 bases, with 29 bases spanning the gap. CDR3 size: 17 residues. The CDR3 sequence is CASRDRTSTSRVGEQYF. CDR3 DNA sequence: TGTGCCAGCCGGGACAGGACATCGACTAGCCGGGTTGGCGAGCAGTACTTC.

As for this clonotype: One end of the junction fails to match germline, which may point to a read error. The gene calls are TRBV27 and TRBJ1-1; a weak D match, TRBD1 (5 bases). The germline CDR1 and CDR2 sequences are MNHEY and SMNVEV (reference sequence). This CDR3 comprises 15 residues. CDR3 loop: CASIDGRRGATEAFF. The CDR3 region has the DNA TGTGCCAGCATCGACGGGCGCAGAGGGGCCACTGAGGCTTTCTTT.

This clonotype was seen a few times. The chain carries TRBV11-2 and TRBJ2-1, with 13 bases aligning to TRBD2. J gave up 4 bases and V 5 bases, and 20 bases lay outside the gene matches. This CDR3 comprises 21 residues. CDR1 SGHAT and CDR2 FQNNGV come from the germline V gene. The DNA of the CDR3 is TGTGCCAGCAGCCCAGGCCTACCCGGGACTAGCGGGGATGGGGCGTACAATGAGCAGTTCTTC. This translates into CASSPGLPGTSGDGAYNEQFF.

This clonotype has only a few counts. The rearrangement uses TRBV3-1 and TRBJ1-5; no clear D. The V gene lost 3 bases and the J gene lost 4 bases, with 4 bases spanning the gap. Looked up from germline, CDR1 is LGHDT and CDR2 is YNNKEL (reference sequence). The CDR3 is 12 amino acids. CDR3 in amino acids: CASSQRNQPQHF. CDR3 nucleotide sequence: TGTGCCAGCAGCCAGAGAAATCAGCCCCAGCATTTT.

This clonotype has more than one count but fewer than ten. The CDR3 DNA is TGTGCCAGCAGCTTGGAGGGCACGTTCGGTTCGTATGAGCAGTACTTC. Amino acid sequence: CASSLEGTFGSYEQYF. The rearrangement joins TRBV9 to TRBJ2-7, with a tentative D call TRBD2 (6 bases). The germline V gene has CDR1 SGDLS and CDR2 YYNGEE. The CDR3 loop spans 16 amino acids. With 4 bases removed from V and 7 bases from J, the gap between germline ends came to 24 bases.

The rearrangement links TRBV20-1 to TRBJ2-7; D is ambiguous. V lost 1 base and J 0 bases, leaving 10 bases between the germline ends. Germline values: CDR1 DFQATT, CDR2 SNEGSKA (reference sequence). This CDR3 is built from 14 residues. The CDR3 region has the DNA TGCAGTGCTAGAGGTATACTAAGCTCCTACGAGCAGTACTTC. Its translation: CSARGILSSYEQYF.

This clonotype was found a few times. This rearrangement joins TRBV4-3 to TRBJ2-1, with D maybe TRBD2 (5 bases). Germline V gives CDR1 LGHNA, CDR2 YSLEER. V was shortened by 0 bases and J by 9 bases, with 18 bases between the two germline ends. The CDR3 is 16 amino acids. Here the CDR3 DNA reads TGCGCCAGCAGCCAAGATGGAGGCGGTCTAGCCCGTGAGCAGTTCTTC. Translation: CASSQDGGGLAREQFF.

This clonotype has more than one count but fewer than ten. DNA for the CDR3: TGTGCCAGCAGCTTATCGGACAGGGGGGGCAATGAGCAGTTCTTC. This gives the protein CASSLSDRGGNEQFF. The chain couples TRBV11-2 to TRBJ2-1, with TRBD1 matching 10 bases. The CDR3 contains 15 residues. The V gene's germline CDR1 is SGHAT and CDR2 FQNNGV. V trimming: 2 bases; J trimming: 6 bases; junction bases outside the gene matches: 4.

The chain has TRBV5-4 and TRBJ1-1; 7 positions agree with TRBD1. The CDR3 spans 15 residues. Germline CDR1 SGHNT, CDR2 YYREEE (reference sequence). V lost 4 bases, J lost 11 bases, and 17 bases stayed unmatched. CDR3 residues: CASSRQTGSGDVAFF. The DNA for the CDR3 is TGTGCCAGCAGCCGACAGACAGGGAGTGGGGATGTGGCTTTCTTT. Together with reference TRBV5-4 and TRBJ1-1, the CDR3 gives the full variable domain: ETGVTQSPTHLIKTRGQQVTLRCSSQSGHNTVSWYQQALGQGPQFIFQYYREEENGRGNFPPRFSGLQFPNYSSELNVNALELDDSALYLCASSRQTGSGDVAFFGQGTRLTVV.

This clonotype has a count of ten or more. J is TRBJ2-1 and V is TRBV20-1; no clear D. The ends were cut back, 3 bases at V and 0 bases at J, with 6 bases in the middle. CDR1 and CDR2 (germline): DFQATT, SNEGSKA (reference sequence). The CDR3 consists of 13 residues. This CDR3 reads CSASHYSYNEQFF. CDR3 nucleotides: TGCAGTGCTAGCCACTACTCCTACAATGAGCAGTTCTTC.

This clonotype was observed a handful of times. This sequence joins TRBV20-1 and TRBJ2-3; TRBD2 matches 11 bases. V lost 0 bases to trimming and J lost 2 bases; unmatched junction nucleotides: 13. In germline, CDR1 is DFQATT, CDR2 SNEGSKA (reference sequence). The CDR3 runs 19 residues. CDR3 DNA sequence: TGCAGTGCTAGAGAATTTAGCGGGAGGGGTCAAGGGAACACAGATACGCAGTATTTT. This translates into CSAREFSGRGQGNTDTQYF.

The chain uses TRBV3-1 and TRBJ2-3, with D possibly matching TRBD1 (5 bases). V was trimmed by 0 bases and J by 6 bases, leaving 13 bases between them. The CDR3 extends over 15 amino acids. Germline V gene data show CDR1 as LGHDT and CDR2 as YNNKEL (reference sequence). This CDR3 reads CASSQEGQGADTQYF. The CDR3 coding sequence is TGTGCCAGCAGCCAAGAAGGGCAAGGGGCGGATACGCAGTATTTT.

The CDR3 loop is CASSPLRIARTGELFF. For the CDR3, the DNA is TGTGCCAGCTCACCACTCCGGATCGCTCGGACCGGGGAGCTGTTTTTT. This chain connects TRBV18 to TRBJ2-2; no reliable D call. The CDR3 extends over 16 amino acids. Germline V CDR1 and CDR2: KGHSH, LQKENI. V lost 1 base and J 5 bases, leaving 14 bases between the germline ends.

As regards this clonotype: No conserved phenylalanine or tryptophan is present at the end of the CDR3, so a read error is the likely explanation. The DNA is left out, because the CDR3 cannot be placed on it with certainty; the CDR3 is given as TCRdb lists it. V gene TRBV28 combines with J gene TRBJ2-5. From germline, CDR1 is MDHEN and CDR2 SYDVKM. The CDR3 is 13 residues long, ends included. The CDR3 loop reads CASSLRIPSPLSV.

This clonotype appeared a few times. The chain employs TRBV11-3 and TRBJ2-2; D ambiguous. The CDR3 loop spans 12 amino acids. The V end was cut by 0 bases, the J end by 7 bases, with 3 bases between. The germline V gene has CDR1 SGHNT and CDR2 YENEEA. Here the CDR3 reads CASSLEVGELFF. CDR3 sequence (DNA): TGTGCCAGCAGCTTAGAAGTCGGGGAGCTGTTTTTT.

The table lists this clonotype with a few counts. V usage is TRBV20-1 and J usage is TRBJ2-4, with D hard to call. Trimming shortened V by 3 bases and J by 5 bases, and 14 bases separated the two germline ends. In germline, CDR1 is DFQATT, CDR2 SNEGSKA (reference sequence). The CDR3 extends over 14 amino acids. CDR3 sequence reads: CSASNPQTENIQYF. The CDR3 DNA follows: TGCAGTGCTAGTAACCCCCAAACTGAAAACATTCAGTACTTC.

This clonotype was counted ten times or more. This chain connects TRBV15 to TRBJ2-7; D gene ambiguous. Trimming took 0 bases from V and 1 from J, leaving 7 bases between them. Germline lookup yields CDR1 LNHNV and CDR2 YYDKDF (reference sequence). The CDR3 spans 14 residues. This CDR3 is CATSRDPQSYEQYF. Here the CDR3 DNA reads TGTGCCACCAGCAGAGATCCCCAGTCCTACGAGCAGTACTTC.

The genes are TRBV28 and TRBJ1-4, with 7 bases lining up with TRBD1. The J segment lost 5 bases and the V segment lost 5 bases, leaving 5 bases of the junction unmatched. Germline V gene sequence: CDR1 MDHEN, CDR2 SYDVKM. The CDR3 is 14 amino acids. The CDR3 region has the DNA TGTGCCAGCAGTCTTGGGACAGAGAATGAAAAACTGTTTTTT. Amino acids: CASSLGTENEKLFF.

The gene calls are TRBV20-1 and TRBJ2-5; weak D call: TRBD2 (5 bases). The CDR3 loop spans 14 amino acids. The germline CDR1 and CDR2 sequences are DFQATT and SNEGSKA (reference sequence). The ends were cut back, 6 bases at V and 2 bases at J, with 16 bases in the middle. Here the CDR3 reads CSAIRRGLQETQYF. CDR3 DNA sequence: TGCAGTGCAATACGTCGCGGGCTTCAAGAGACCCAGTACTTC.

CDR3 protein: CASSPGQSGLAGLETQYF. The CDR3 coding sequence is TGTGCCAGCAGTCCTGGCCAATCCGGACTAGCGGGATTAGAGACCCAGTACTTC. V gene TRBV12-3 or TRBV12-4 combines with J gene TRBJ2-5; 12 positions agree with TRBD2. This CDR3 contains 18 residues. V lost 5 bases to trimming and J lost 4 bases; unmatched junction nucleotides: 14.

This clonotype has just a few counts. The rearrangement joins TRBV2 to TRBJ1-1, with no clear D. There are 13 residues in the CDR3. CDR1 and CDR2 (germline): SNHLY, FYNNEI. Trimming shortened V by 6 bases and J by 3 bases, and 11 bases separated the two germline ends. This chain's CDR3 is CASRSNGDTEAFF. CDR3 in DNA: TGTGCCAGCAGGTCCAATGGGGACACTGAAGCTTTCTTT.

V gene TRBV20-1 combines with J gene TRBJ2-5, with D perhaps TRBD1 or TRBD2 (5 bases each). The CDR3 consists of 13 residues. Germline CDR1 and CDR2: DFQATT and SNEGSKA (reference sequence). The V gene lost 3 bases and the J gene lost 5 bases, with 13 bases spanning the gap. The CDR3 DNA is TGCAGTGCTAGTCTGGGACCAGGGGAGACCCAGTACTTC. Translated, it gives CSASLGPGETQYF.

J is TRBJ2-3 and V is TRBV6-6; 12 bases match TRBD2. In germline, CDR1 is MNHNY, CDR2 SVGAGI (reference sequence). V gave up 6 bases and J gave up 10 bases; unmatched junction bases: 11. The CDR3 extends over 15 amino acids. In DNA, the CDR3 is TGTGCCAGCAGCCCTCTAGCGGGGGGGCAATCCTCGCAGTATTTT. Amino acid sequence: CASSPLAGGQSSQYF.

This clonotype has more than one count but fewer than ten. V gene TRBV9 combines with J gene TRBJ2-5; D perhaps matches TRBD1 (6 bases). CDR1 and CDR2 from the germline V gene are SGDLS and YYNGEE. CDR3 length: 16 residues. V lost 0 bases and J 3 bases, leaving 15 bases between the germline ends. In DNA form, the CDR3 reads TGTGCCAGCAGCGTAGGAGCAGGGCAGGGGAAAGAGACCCAGTACTTC. Amino acids: CASSVGAGQGKETQYF.

J is TRBJ1-5 and V is TRBV6-6, with 9 bases lining up with TRBD1. From germline, CDR1 is MNHNY and CDR2 SVGAGI (reference sequence). CDR3 size: 15 residues. After removal of 4 bases from V and 3 bases from J, the junction contained 4 bases not matched to a gene. CDR3 amino acids: CASSSRDRDNQPQHF. CDR3 bases: TGTGCCAGCAGTTCCCGGGACAGGGACAATCAGCCCCAGCATTTT.

The chain carries TRBV9 and TRBJ1-2, with 7 bases lining up with TRBD1. Germline loops: CDR1 SGDLS, CDR2 YYNGEE. V gave up 3 bases and J gave up 6 bases; unmatched junction bases: 8. The CDR3 covers 14 residues. The CDR3 bases are TGTGCCAGCAGCGGTGAGAGGGGGCTTCATGGCTACACCTTC. Amino acids: CASSGERGLHGYTF.

The J gene is TRBJ2-5, the V gene TRBV5-1; the D call may be TRBD1 or TRBD2 (5 bases each). This CDR3 has 15 amino acids. V was shortened by 2 bases and J by 2 bases, with 13 bases between the two germline ends. The germline V gene encodes CDR1 SGHRS and CDR2 YFSETQ. The CDR3 DNA reads as TGCGCCAGCAGCTTAATCGGGGCAGGACAAGAGACCCAGTACTTC. Protein product: CASSLIGAGQETQYF.

This clonotype was observed a few times. The gene calls are TRBV28 and TRBJ1-5; D is uncertain. V was cut by 1 base and J by 0 bases, with 4 bases left in between. In germline, CDR1 is MDHEN, CDR2 SYDVKM. This CDR3 spans 14 amino acids. CDR3 DNA: TGTGCCAGCAGTTTATTAGATAGCAATCAGCCCCAGCATTTT. Its protein product is CASSLLDSNQPQHF.

This clonotype was detected only a few times. This chain uses TRBV4-1 with TRBJ2-1; tentative D call: TRBD1 (5 bases). CDR1 is MGHRA, CDR2 YSYEKL, per germline. The V end lost 3 bases, the J end lost 10 bases, and 22 bases lay between the germline ends. The CDR3 contains 16 residues. CDR3 protein: CASSHPPLGTGNEQFF. The CDR3 region has the DNA TGCGCCAGCAGCCACCCTCCCCTGGGTACAGGAAACGAGCAGTTCTTC.